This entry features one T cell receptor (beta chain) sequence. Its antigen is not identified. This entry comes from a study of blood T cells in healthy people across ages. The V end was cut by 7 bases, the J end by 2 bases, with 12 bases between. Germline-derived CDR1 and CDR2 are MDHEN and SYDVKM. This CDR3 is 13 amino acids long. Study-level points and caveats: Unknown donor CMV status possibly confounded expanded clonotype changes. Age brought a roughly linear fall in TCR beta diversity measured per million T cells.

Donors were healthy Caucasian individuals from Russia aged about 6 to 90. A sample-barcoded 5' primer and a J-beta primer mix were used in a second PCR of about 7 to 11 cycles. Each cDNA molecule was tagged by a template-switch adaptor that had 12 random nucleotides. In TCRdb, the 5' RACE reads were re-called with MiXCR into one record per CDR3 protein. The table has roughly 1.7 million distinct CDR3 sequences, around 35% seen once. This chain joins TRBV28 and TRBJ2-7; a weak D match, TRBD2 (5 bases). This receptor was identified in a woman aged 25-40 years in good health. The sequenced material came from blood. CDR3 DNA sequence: TGTGCCAGCATTCAGCCGGGAACCTACGAGCAGTACTTC. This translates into CASIQPGTYEQYF.